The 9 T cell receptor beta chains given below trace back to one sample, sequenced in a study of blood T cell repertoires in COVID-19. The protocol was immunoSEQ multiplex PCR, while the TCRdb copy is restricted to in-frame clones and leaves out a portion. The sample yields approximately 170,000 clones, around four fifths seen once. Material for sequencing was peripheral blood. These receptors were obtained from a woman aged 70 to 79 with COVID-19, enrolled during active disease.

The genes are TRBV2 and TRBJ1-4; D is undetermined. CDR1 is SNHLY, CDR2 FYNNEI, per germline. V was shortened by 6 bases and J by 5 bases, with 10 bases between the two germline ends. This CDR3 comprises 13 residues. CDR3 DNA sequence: TGTGCCAGCAGAGCTGGAGGGAATGAAAAACTGTTTTTT. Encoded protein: CASRAGGNEKLFF. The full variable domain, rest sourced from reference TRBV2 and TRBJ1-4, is EPEVTQTPSHQVTQMGQEVILRCVPISNHLYFYWYRQILGQKVEFLVSFYNNEISEKSEIFDDQFSVERPDGSNFTLKIRSTKLEDSAMYFCASRAGGNEKLFFGSGTQLSVL.

CDR3 sequence: CASSPLPKKEIISGNTIYF. DNA for the CDR3: TGTGCCAGCTCACCACTGCCGAAGAAAGAGATCATCTCTGGAAACACCATATATTTT. This rearrangement joins TRBV18 to TRBJ1-3; no definite D call. V shed 1 base and J shed 0 bases, with 19 bases lying between them. The CDR3 sequence is 19 residues long. Germline V lookup: CDR1 KGHSH, CDR2 LQKENI.

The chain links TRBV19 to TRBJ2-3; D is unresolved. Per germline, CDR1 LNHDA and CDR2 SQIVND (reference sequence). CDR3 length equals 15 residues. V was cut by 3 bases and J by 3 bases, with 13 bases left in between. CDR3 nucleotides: TGTGCCAGTAGTATCGAGGCGGATACTACAGATACGCAGTATTTT. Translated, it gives CASSIEADTTDTQYF.

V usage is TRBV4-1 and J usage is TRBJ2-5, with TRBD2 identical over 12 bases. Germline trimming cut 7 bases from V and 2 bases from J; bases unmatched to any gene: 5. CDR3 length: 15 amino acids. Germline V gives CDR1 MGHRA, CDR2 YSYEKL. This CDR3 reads CASNPLAGGQETQYF. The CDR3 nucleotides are TGCGCCAGCAACCCCCTAGCGGGGGGGCAAGAGACCCAGTACTTC.

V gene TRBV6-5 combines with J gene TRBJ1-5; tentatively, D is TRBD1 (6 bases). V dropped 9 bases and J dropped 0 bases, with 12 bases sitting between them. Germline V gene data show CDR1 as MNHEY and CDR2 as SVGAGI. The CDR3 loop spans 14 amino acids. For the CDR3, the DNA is TGTGCCAGTAGCGGGACAATTAGCAATCAGCCCCAGCATTTT. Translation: CASSGTISNQPQHF.

DNA for the CDR3: TGTGCCAGCAGCCCAGCGGGGGGTTCGGGGCCCACGCAGTATTTT. It translates to CASSPAGGSGPTQYF. The J gene is TRBJ2-3, the V gene TRBV6-2 or TRBV6-3; TRBD2 aligns across 9 bases. V shed 6 bases and J 9 bases; nucleotides not matched to a gene: 13. This CDR3 contains 15 residues. The germline gives CDR1 MNHEY, CDR2 SVGEGT.

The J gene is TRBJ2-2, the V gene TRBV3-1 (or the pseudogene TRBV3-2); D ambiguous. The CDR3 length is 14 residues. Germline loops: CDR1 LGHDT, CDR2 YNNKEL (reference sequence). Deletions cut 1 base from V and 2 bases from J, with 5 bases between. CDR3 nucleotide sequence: TGTGCCAGCAGCCAAGGCTATAACACCGGGGAGCTGTTTTTT. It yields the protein CASSQGYNTGELFF.

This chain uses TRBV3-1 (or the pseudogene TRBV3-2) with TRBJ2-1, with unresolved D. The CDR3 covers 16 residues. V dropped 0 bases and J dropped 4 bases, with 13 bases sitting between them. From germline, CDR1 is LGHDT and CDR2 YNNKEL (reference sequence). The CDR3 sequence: CASSQDTLSGYNEQFF. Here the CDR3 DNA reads TGTGCCAGCAGCCAAGATACGTTGTCGGGTTACAATGAGCAGTTCTTC.

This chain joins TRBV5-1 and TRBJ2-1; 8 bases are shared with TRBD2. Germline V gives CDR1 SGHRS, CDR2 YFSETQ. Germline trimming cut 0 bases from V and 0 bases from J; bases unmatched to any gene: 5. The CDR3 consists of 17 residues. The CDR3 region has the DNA TGCGCCAGCAGCTTGGGGGCCGGGGGGGCCTCCTACAATGAGCAGTTCTTC. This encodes CASSLGAGGASYNEQFF. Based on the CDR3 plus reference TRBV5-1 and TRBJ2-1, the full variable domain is KAGVTQTPRYLIKTRGQQVTLSCSPISGHRSVSWYQQTPGQGLQFLFEYFSETQRNKGNFPGRFSGRQFSNSRSEMNVSTLELGDSALYLCASSLGAGGASYNEQFFGPGTRLTVL.